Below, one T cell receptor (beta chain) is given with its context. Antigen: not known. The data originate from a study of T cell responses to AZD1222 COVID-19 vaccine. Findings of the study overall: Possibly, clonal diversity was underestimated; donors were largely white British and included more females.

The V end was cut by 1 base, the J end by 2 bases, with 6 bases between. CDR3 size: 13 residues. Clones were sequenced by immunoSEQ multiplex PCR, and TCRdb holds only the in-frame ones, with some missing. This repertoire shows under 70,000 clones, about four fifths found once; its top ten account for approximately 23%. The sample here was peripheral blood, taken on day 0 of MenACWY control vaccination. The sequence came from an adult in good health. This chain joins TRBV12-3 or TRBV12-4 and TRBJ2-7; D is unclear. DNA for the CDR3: TGTGCCAGCAGTTTAGAGATTACCTACGAGCAGTACTTC. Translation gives CASSLEITYEQYF.